This T cell receptor (beta chain) was recovered during a study of regulatory dendritic cells for organ transplantation. TCRdb keeps only in-frame clones here, not all; method: immunoSEQ multiplex PCR. The repertoire consists of more than 9,000 clones, with less than 70% occurring once and the leading ten covering roughly 0.62%. The germline V gene has CDR1 SGHTA and CDR2 FQGNSA. CDR3 length equals 11 residues. V dropped 0 bases and J dropped 11 bases, with 7 bases sitting between them. Sorted T cells were CFSE-labeled and cultured 5 days with allogeneic regulatory or mature dendritic cells at 1:10. This clone was recorded a few times. Antigen unknown.

The gene calls are TRBV7-2 and TRBJ1-1; D not resolved. Sequencing was performed on naive CD4+ T cells from blood cultured with dendritic cells. The subset was: CD45RA+ naive T cells. The clonotype was recovered from a human donor in good health. The CDR3 DNA reads as TGTGCCAGCAGCTTAGCCGCGAATGCTTTCTTT. The encoded protein is CASSLAANAFF. Full variable domain (outside the CDR3, taken from reference TRBV7-2 and TRBJ1-1): GAGVSQSPSNKVTEKGKDVELRCDPISGHTALYWYRQSLGQGLEFLIYFQGNSAPDKSGLPSDRFSAERTGGSVSTLTIQRTQQEDSAVYLCASSLAANAFFGQGTRLTVV.